This entry is about one TCR beta chain. What it recognizes is unknown. This specimen belongs to a study of PD-1 blockade in classical Hodgkin lymphoma. V lost 5 bases and J lost 6, with 13 bases in between. This CDR3 spans 13 amino acids. The germline V gene encodes CDR1 MDHEN and CDR2 SYDVKM. General study points: There remain no defined causes for the repertoire differences, which possibly reflect disease activity or prior therapy.

Sequencing was performed with immunoSEQ multiplex PCR; in TCRdb, only in-frame clones are kept and a portion is missing. The sample holds about 19,000 clones, about 85% seen once. Time point in this sample: cycle 4 day 1 (C4D1), after about 6 weeks of nivolumab. In every patient, relapse followed autologous stem cell transplantation, while exposure to brentuximab vedotin differed. From thawed PBMCs, CD8+ T cells were isolated by magnetic negative selection. V usage is TRBV28 and J usage is TRBJ1-1; D uncertain. Sequenced material: CD8+ T cells from blood, taken before the fourth cycle of nivolumab. The clonotype comes from a human donor with classical Hodgkin lymphoma. CDR3 DNA sequence: TGTGCCAGCAGTCCCCCGGTGCCCGCTGAAGCTTTCTTT. Residues: CASSPPVPAEAFF.